This is a list of T cell receptor beta chains from one sample in a study of response to subunit inactivated influenza vaccine. TCRdb used MiXCR to reprocess the RT-PCR reads, holding one entry per CDR3 protein. The data show roughly 710,000 distinct CDR3 sequences, approximately 15% seen once. The sequenced sample was PBMCs from blood, obtained roughly 2 weeks before vaccination. The receptors originated from a middle-aged man who received an inactivated influenza vaccine. Each CDR3 is given with its conserved first and last residue. D genes are given only for firm matches. Size is omitted from some rows. Given values are once, few, many or a class for expanded clones.

J gene | D gene | V gene | clone size | CDR3 protein | CDR3 DNA
TRBJ2-3 | - | TRBV9 | - | CASSVVSGPSTDTQYF | TGTGCCAGCAGCGTAGTTTCCGGGCCAAGCACAGATACGCAGTATTTT
TRBJ1-1 | TRBD1 | TRBV13 | - | CASSRRQGAAEAFF | TGTGCCAGCAGCCGACGGCAGGGGGCTGCTGAAGCTTTCTTT
TRBJ2-4 | TRBD2 | TRBV20-1 | - | CSARAGSGGDVTKNIQYF | TGCAGTGCTAGAGCAGGTAGCGGGGGAGACGTAACCAAAAACATTCAGTACTTC
TRBJ2-1 | - | TRBV20-1 | few | CSANRQNNEQFF | TGCAGTGCTAACAGACAGAACAATGAGCAGTTCTTC
TRBJ2-1 | TRBD2 | TRBV3-1 | few | CASSQEPGLGRNEQFF | TGTGCCAGCAGCCAAGAACCGGGACTAGGACGGAATGAGCAGTTCTTC
TRBJ2-2 | TRBD2 | TRBV24-1 | few | CATSARGIAGGRRNTGELFF | TGTGCCACCAGCGCCCGGGGGATAGCGGGGGGCCGGCGGAACACCGGGGAGCTGTTTTTT
TRBJ1-4 | TRBD1 | TRBV5-1 | - | CASSLKGVILGTGVNEKLFF | TGCGCCAGCAGCTTGAAAGGAGTCATATTGGGGACAGGAGTCAATGAAAAACTGTTTTTT
TRBJ2-1 | - | TRBV6-6 | - | CASKGDNEQFF | TGTGCCAGCAAAGGCGACAATGAGCAGTTCTTC
TRBJ2-4 | - | TRBV20-1 | few | CSAPRGGLAKNIQYF | TGCAGTGCCCCAAGGGGCGGACTAGCCAAAAACATTCAGTACTTC
TRBJ1-2 | - | TRBV12-3/TRBV12-4 | few | CASSLRTEYGYTF | TGTGCCAGCAGTTTAAGAACAGAGTATGGCTACACCTTC
TRBJ2-5 | TRBD2 | TRBV6-1 | - | CASRSPTSGGRETQYF | TGTGCCAGCAGATCCCCAACTAGCGGGGGAAGGGAGACCCAGTACTTC
TRBJ2-7 | - | TRBV9 | few | CASRAGEGGEQYF | TGTGCCAGCCGGGCGGGAGAAGGGGGCGAGCAGTACTTC
TRBJ1-1 | - | TRBV29-1 | - | CSVATLNTEAFF | TGCAGCGTGGCCACATTGAACACTGAAGCTTTCTTT
TRBJ2-6 | - | TRBV28 | - | CASSLFRAGANVLTF | TGTGCCAGCAGTTTATTCAGGGCTGGGGCCAACGTCCTGACTTTC
TRBJ2-1 | TRBD1 | TRBV5-6 | few | CASSNRDRARNEQFF | TGTGCCAGCAGCAACCGGGACAGGGCTCGAAATGAGCAGTTCTTC
TRBJ2-3 | - | TRBV14 | few | CASSQGVDTQYF | TGTGCCAGCAGCCAGGGGGTGGATACGCAGTATTTT
TRBJ2-7 | TRBD1 | TRBV15 | few | CATRSGTGNIYEQYF | TGTGCCACCAGATCAGGGACAGGTAATATTTACGAGCAGTACTTC
TRBJ2-5 | - | TRBV7-2 | - | CASSLRTGNQETQYF | TGTGCCAGCAGCTTACGAACAGGGAATCAAGAGACCCAGTACTTC
TRBJ2-2 | - | TRBV6-2/TRBV6-3 | - | CASWIAANTGELFF | TGTGCCAGCTGGATAGCGGCGAACACCGGGGAGCTGTTTTTT
TRBJ1-1 | - | TRBV14 | few | CASSPAGATTEAFF | TGTGCCAGCAGCCCCGCTGGGGCAACCACTGAAGCTTTCTTT
TRBJ2-6 | TRBD1 | TRBV19 | once | CASSTGQGTGANVLTF | TGTGCCAGTAGTACGGGACAGGGGACTGGGGCCAACGTCCTGACTTTC
TRBJ2-2 | - | TRBV5-1 | - | CASTISGGNTGELFF | TGCGCCAGCACTATCTCGGGCGGAAACACCGGGGAGCTGTTTTTT
TRBJ2-7 | TRBD1 | TRBV5-1 | - | CASSGGQVRDEQYF | TGCGCCAGCAGCGGAGGACAGGTTAGGGACGAGCAGTACTTC
TRBJ2-2 | - | TRBV10-3 | once | CAISEFPALGTDTGELFF | TGTGCCATCAGTGAGTTCCCGGCTTTGGGGACGGACACCGGGGAGCTGTTTTTT
TRBJ2-3 | - | TRBV7-9 | - | CASSLPVADTQYF | TGTGCCAGCAGCTTGCCGGTAGCGGATACGCAGTATTTT
TRBJ2-5 | TRBD2 | TRBV7-2 | many | CASSPSGRRETQYF | TGTGCCAGCAGCCCAAGCGGGAGGAGGGAGACCCAGTACTTC
TRBJ2-3 | - | TRBV6-2/TRBV6-3 | few | CASSRLRASTDTQYF | TGTGCCAGCAGCCGACTCCGTGCTAGCACAGATACGCAGTATTTT
TRBJ2-1 | TRBD2 | TRBV2 | few | CASSEAGLAWSHNEQFF | TGTGCCAGCAGTGAAGCGGGACTAGCGTGGTCCCACAATGAGCAGTTCTTC
TRBJ2-5 | - | TRBV5-1 | - | CASYLPGQETQYF | TGCGCCAGCTACCTTCCGGGACAAGAGACCCAGTACTTC
TRBJ2-1 | - | TRBV29-1 | few | CSIGDPYNEQFF | TGCAGCATCGGGGACCCTTACAATGAGCAGTTCTTC
TRBJ2-1 | - | TRBV7-2 | - | CASSSGQFNEQFF | TGTGCCAGCAGCTCCGGACAGTTCAATGAGCAGTTCTTC
TRBJ2-3 | TRBD2 | TRBV20-1 | - | CSARTSGGPTDGTDTQYF | TGCAGTGCTAGGACTAGCGGGGGCCCAACAGACGGCACAGATACGCAGTATTTT
TRBJ2-5 | - | TRBV28 | many | CASSPTWLETQYF | TGTGCCAGCAGTCCGACTTGGCTCGAGACCCAGTACTTC
TRBJ2-7 | - | TRBV7-9 | few | CASSSLLGEQYF | TGTGCCAGCAGCTCCCTTCTCGGCGAGCAGTACTTC
TRBJ2-5 | - | TRBV29-1 | few | CSTATGTRTETQYF | TGCAGTACTGCAACGGGCACACGCACAGAGACCCAGTACTTC
TRBJ2-7 | - | TRBV29-1 | - | CSVGGEAGQYF | TGCAGCGTTGGCGGGGAGGCCGGGCAGTACTTC
TRBJ2-2 | TRBD2 | TRBV4-3 | few | CASSQHLAGANTGELFF | TGCGCCAGCAGCCAACACCTAGCGGGAGCGAACACCGGGGAGCTGTTTTTT
TRBJ2-5 | - | TRBV24-1 | few | CATSDLTGFGQETQYF | TGTGCCACCAGTGATTTGACAGGGTTTGGGCAAGAGACCCAGTACTTC
TRBJ2-7 | TRBD2 | TRBV4-2 | few | CASSQDLGGGTVSYEQYF | TGTGCCAGCAGCCAAGATCTTGGGGGGGGGACGGTGTCCTACGAGCAGTACTTC
TRBJ2-5 | - | TRBV6-2/TRBV6-3 | few | CASTKDRSETQYF | TGTGCCAGCACCAAGGATCGGTCGGAGACCCAGTACTTC
TRBJ2-5 | - | TRBV12-3/TRBV12-4 | - | CASSFPASKETQYF | TGTGCCAGCAGTTTCCCCGCTTCCAAAGAGACCCAGTACTTC
TRBJ1-2 | TRBD1 | TRBV5-1 | - | CASSSQGVDYGYTF | TGCGCCAGCAGCTCTCAGGGGGTTGACTATGGCTACACCTTC
TRBJ1-6 | - | TRBV5-1 | many | CASSLEGALNSPLHF | TGCGCCAGCAGCTTGGAAGGAGCTCTGAATTCACCCCTCCACTTT
TRBJ2-3 | - | TRBV5-1 | few | CASSLRIAGQTDTQYF | TGCGCCAGCAGCTTGAGAATAGCGGGACAGACAGATACGCAGTATTTT
TRBJ2-1 | TRBD1 | TRBV5-1 | few | CASSARGSYNEQFF | TGCGCCAGCAGCGCCAGGGGGTCCTACAATGAGCAGTTCTTC
TRBJ2-1 | - | TRBV12-3/TRBV12-4 | few | CASSTLGDNEQFF | TGTGCCAGCAGTACTCTCGGTGACAATGAGCAGTTCTTC
TRBJ1-4 | - | TRBV4-3 | - | CASSQELGEKLFF | TGCGCCAGCAGCCAAGAACTTGGTGAAAAACTGTTTTTT
TRBJ2-3 | TRBD2 | TRBV20-1 | few | CSASPLSRASGYTQYF | TGCAGTGCTAGTCCCCTTTCCCGGGCTAGCGGATATACGCAGTATTTT
TRBJ2-2 | - | TRBV10-1 | few | CASSDGTTTGELFF | TGCGCCAGCAGTGATGGGACGACCACCGGGGAGCTGTTTTTT
TRBJ1-1 | - | TRBV5-1 | - | CASSLEGTRNTEAFF | TGCGCCAGCAGCTTGGAGGGCACAAGAAACACTGAAGCTTTCTTT
TRBJ2-2 | - | TRBV5-6 | few | CASSLAWYTGELFF | TGTGCCAGCAGCTTGGCCTGGTACACCGGGGAGCTGTTTTTT
TRBJ2-3 | - | TRBV29-1 | - | CSVVIIRETTRDTQYF | TGCAGCGTGGTAATTATTCGGGAGACTACCAGAGATACGCAGTATTTT
TRBJ2-3 | TRBD2 | TRBV29-1 | few | CSVERTSGRTDTQYF | TGCAGCGTTGAAAGGACTAGCGGGAGAACAGATACGCAGTATTTT
TRBJ2-1 | - | TRBV6-2/TRBV6-3 | many | CASSYSKVVPEQFF | TGTGCCAGCAGTTACTCGAAGGTAGTCCCTGAGCAGTTCTTC
TRBJ1-4 | - | TRBV4-3 | - | CASSQERVTSLYEKLFF | TGCGCCAGCAGCCAAGAGCGGGTCACTTCCCTTTATGAAAAACTGTTTTTT
TRBJ2-7 | TRBD1 | TRBV27 | - | CASSTGTAARLQYF | TGTGCCAGCAGTACCGGGACAGCCGCCCGGTTGCAGTACTTC
TRBJ2-2 | - | TRBV12-5 | - | CASGQGRSTGELFF | TGTGCTAGTGGGCAGGGTCGGAGCACCGGGGAGCTGTTTTTT
TRBJ2-3 | - | TRBV3-1 | - | CASSQVNQGFTDTQYF | TGTGCCAGCAGCCAAGTGAACCAGGGATTCACAGATACGCAGTATTTT
TRBJ1-2 | - | TRBV6-5 | few | CASSYSTAFNYGYTF | TGTGCCAGCAGTTACTCGACAGCTTTTAACTATGGCTACACCTTC
TRBJ2-1 | - | TRBV4-3 | - | CASSPELQGSIGTAEQFF | TGCGCCAGCAGCCCTGAACTACAGGGGAGCATCGGGACTGCTGAGCAGTTCTTC